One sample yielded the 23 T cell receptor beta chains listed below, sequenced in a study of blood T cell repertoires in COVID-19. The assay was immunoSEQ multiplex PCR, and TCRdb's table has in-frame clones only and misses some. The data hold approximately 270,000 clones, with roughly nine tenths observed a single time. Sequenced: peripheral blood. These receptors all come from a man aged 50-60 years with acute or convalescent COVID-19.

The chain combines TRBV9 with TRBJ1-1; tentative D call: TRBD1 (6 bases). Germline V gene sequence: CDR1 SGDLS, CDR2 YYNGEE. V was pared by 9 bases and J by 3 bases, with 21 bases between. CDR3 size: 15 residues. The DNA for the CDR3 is TGTGCCACCTCCCCCCGGGACACAGGAGACACTGAAGCTTTCTTT. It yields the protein CATSPRDTGDTEAFF. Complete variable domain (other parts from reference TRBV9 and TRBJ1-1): DSGVTQTPKHLITATGQRVTLRCSPRSGDLSVYWYQQSLDQGLQFLIQYYNGEERAKGNILERFSAQQFPDLHSELNLSSLELGDSALYFCATSPRDTGDTEAFFGQGTRLTVV.

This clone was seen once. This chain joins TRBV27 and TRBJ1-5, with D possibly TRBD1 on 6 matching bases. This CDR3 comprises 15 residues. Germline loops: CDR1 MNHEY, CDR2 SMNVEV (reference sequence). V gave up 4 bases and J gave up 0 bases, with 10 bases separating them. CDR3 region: CASSSQGYSNQPQHF. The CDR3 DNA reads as TGTGCCAGCAGTTCACAGGGATATAGCAATCAGCCCCAGCATTTT.

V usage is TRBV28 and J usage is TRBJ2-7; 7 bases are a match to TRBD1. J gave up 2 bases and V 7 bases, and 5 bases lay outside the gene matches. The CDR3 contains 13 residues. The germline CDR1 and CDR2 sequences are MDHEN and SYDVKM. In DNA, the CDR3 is TGTGCCAGCAAAGAGGGACAGACCTACGAGCAGTACTTC. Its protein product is CASKEGQTYEQYF.

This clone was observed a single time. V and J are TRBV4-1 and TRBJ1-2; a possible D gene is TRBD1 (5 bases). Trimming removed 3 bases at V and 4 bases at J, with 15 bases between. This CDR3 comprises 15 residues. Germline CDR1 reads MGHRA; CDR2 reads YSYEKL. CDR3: CASSQVQGASYGYTF. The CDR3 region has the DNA TGCGCCAGCAGCCAGGTCCAGGGTGCGAGCTATGGCTACACCTTC.

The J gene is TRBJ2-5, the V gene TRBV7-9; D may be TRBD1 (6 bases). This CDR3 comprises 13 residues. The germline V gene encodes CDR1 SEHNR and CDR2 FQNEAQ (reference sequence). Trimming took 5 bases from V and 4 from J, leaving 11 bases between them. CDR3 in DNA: TGTGCCAGCAGCCCCCAGGGGAGAGAGACCCAGTACTTC. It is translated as CASSPQGRETQYF.

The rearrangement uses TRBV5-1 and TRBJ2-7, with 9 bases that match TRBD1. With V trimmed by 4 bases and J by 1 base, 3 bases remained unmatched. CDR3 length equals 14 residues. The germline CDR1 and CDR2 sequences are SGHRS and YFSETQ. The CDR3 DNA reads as TGCGCCAGCAGCACGGGGACAGGGTCCTACGAGCAGTACTTC. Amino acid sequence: CASSTGTGSYEQYF.

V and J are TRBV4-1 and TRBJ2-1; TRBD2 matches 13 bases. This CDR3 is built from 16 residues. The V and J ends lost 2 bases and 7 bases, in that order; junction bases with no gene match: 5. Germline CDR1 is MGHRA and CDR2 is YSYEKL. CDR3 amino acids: CASSQTSGGAGNEQFF. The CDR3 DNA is TGCGCCAGCAGCCAAACTAGCGGGGGGGCAGGTAATGAGCAGTTCTTC.

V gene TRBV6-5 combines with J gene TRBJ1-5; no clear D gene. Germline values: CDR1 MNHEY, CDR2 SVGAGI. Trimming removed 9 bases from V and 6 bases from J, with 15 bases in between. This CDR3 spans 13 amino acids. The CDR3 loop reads CASPRFEVQPQHF. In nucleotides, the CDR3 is TGTGCCAGTCCCCGGTTTGAGGTTCAGCCCCAGCATTTT.

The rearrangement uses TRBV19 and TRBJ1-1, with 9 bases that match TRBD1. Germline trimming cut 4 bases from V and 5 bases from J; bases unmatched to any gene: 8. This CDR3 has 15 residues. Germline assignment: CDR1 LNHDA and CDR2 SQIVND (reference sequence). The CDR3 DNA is TGTGCCAGTAGTAAGAGGACAGGGGTGGGAACTGAAGCTTTCTTT. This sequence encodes CASSKRTGVGTEAFF.

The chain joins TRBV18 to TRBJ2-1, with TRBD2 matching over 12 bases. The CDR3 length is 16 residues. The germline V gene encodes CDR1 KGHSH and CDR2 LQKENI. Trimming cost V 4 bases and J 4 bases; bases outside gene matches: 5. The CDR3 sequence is CASSLTSGGSYNEQFF. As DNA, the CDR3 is TGTGCCAGCTCACTCACTAGCGGGGGGTCATACAATGAGCAGTTCTTC.

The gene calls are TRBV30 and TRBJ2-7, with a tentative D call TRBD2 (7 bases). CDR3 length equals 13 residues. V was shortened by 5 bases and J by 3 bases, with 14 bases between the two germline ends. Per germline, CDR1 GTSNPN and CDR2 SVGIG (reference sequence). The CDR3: CAWGRGSIYEQYF. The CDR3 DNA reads TGTGCCTGGGGGAGGGGGAGCATCTACGAGCAGTACTTC.

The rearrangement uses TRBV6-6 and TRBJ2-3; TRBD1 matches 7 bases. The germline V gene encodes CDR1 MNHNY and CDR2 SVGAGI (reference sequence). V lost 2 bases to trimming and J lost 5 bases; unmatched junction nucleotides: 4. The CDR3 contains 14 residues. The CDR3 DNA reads TGTGCCAGCAGTTACGGACAGGACGGAGATACGCAGTATTTT. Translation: CASSYGQDGDTQYF.

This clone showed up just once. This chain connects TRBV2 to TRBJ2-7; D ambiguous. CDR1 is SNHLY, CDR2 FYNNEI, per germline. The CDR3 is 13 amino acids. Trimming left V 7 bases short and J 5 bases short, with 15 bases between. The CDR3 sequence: CASTKKRGDEQYF. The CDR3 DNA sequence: TGTGCCAGCACCAAAAAGCGCGGAGACGAGCAGTACTTC. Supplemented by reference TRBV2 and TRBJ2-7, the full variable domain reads EPEVTQTPSHQVTQMGQEVILRCVPISNHLYFYWYRQILGQKVEFLVSFYNNEISEKSEIFDDQFSVERPDGSNFTLKIRSTKLEDSAMYFCASTKKRGDEQYFGPGTRLTVT.

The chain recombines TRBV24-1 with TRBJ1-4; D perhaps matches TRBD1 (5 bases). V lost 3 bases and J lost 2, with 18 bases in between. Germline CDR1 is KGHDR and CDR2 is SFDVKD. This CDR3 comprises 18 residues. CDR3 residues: CATSDPGSFVGTNEKLFF. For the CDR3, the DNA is TGTGCCACCAGTGATCCAGGGTCTTTTGTTGGTACTAATGAAAAACTGTTTTTT.

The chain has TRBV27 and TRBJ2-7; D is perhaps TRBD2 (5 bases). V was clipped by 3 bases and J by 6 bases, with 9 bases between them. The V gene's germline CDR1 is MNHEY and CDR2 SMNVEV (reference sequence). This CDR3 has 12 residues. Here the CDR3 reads CASSFSRGEQYF. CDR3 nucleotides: TGTGCCAGCAGTTTTTCTCGGGGCGAGCAGTACTTC.

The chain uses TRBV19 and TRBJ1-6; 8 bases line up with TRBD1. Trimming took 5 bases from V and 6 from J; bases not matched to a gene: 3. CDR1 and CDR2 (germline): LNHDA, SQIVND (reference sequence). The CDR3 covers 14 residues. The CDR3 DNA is TGTGCCAGTAGTCTTGGACAGGGTAATTCACCCCTCCACTTT. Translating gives CASSLGQGNSPLHF.

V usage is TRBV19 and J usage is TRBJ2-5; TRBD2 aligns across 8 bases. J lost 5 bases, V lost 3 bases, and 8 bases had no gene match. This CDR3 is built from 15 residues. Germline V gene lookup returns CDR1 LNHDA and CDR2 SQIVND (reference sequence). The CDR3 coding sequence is TGTGCCAGTAGTATCGGGACTAGGGGGTGGGAGACCCAGTACTTC. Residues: CASSIGTRGWETQYF.

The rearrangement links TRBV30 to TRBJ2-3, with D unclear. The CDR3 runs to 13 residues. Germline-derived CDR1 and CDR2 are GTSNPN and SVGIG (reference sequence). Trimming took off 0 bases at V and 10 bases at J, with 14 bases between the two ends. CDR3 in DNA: TGTGCCTGGAGTGTAGTTGGGCGAGCATCGCAGTATTTT. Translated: CAWSVVGRASQYF.

The chain's CDR3 is CASSRGLAGSLNEQFF. The CDR3 region has the DNA TGTGCCAGCAGCCGGGGACTAGCGGGGTCTTTAAATGAGCAGTTCTTC. The rearrangement links TRBV3-1 (or the pseudogene TRBV3-2) to TRBJ2-1; 13 bases line up with TRBD2. Germline values: CDR1 LGHDT, CDR2 YNNKEL (reference sequence). The V gene end was trimmed by 4 bases and the J gene end by 7 bases; junction bases not matched to a gene: 7. The CDR3 runs to 16 residues.

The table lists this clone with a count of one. The CDR3 reads CASSPGTGRSYNEQFF. CDR3 in DNA: TGTGCCAGCAGCCCCGGGACAGGGCGCTCCTACAATGAGCAGTTCTTC. This chain connects TRBV11-3 to TRBJ2-1, with 9 bases identical to TRBD1. Germline V gene sequence: CDR1 SGHNT, CDR2 YENEEA. CDR3 length: 16 amino acids. The junction had 5 bases not matched to a gene; V was cut back by 5 bases and J by 0 bases.

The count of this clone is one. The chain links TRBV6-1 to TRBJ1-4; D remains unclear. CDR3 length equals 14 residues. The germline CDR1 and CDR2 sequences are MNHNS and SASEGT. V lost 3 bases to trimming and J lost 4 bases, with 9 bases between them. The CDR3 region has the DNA TGTGCCAGCAGTGATAGGGCGGGTAATGAAAAACTGTTTTTT. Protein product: CASSDRAGNEKLFF.

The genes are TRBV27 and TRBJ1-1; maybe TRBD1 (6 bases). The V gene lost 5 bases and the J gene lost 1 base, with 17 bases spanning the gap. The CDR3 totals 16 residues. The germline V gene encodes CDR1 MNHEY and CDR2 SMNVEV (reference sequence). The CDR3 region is CASSPSGHRRNTEAFF. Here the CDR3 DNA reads TGTGCCAGCAGTCCCTCGGGACACCGAAGGAACACTGAAGCTTTCTTT.

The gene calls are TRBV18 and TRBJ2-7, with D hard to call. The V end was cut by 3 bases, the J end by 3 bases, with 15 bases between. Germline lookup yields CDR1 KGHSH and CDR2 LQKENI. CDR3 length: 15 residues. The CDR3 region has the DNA TGTGCCAGCTCACCCAGCAGACAACCCTACTACGAGCAGTACTTC. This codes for CASSPSRQPYYEQYF.